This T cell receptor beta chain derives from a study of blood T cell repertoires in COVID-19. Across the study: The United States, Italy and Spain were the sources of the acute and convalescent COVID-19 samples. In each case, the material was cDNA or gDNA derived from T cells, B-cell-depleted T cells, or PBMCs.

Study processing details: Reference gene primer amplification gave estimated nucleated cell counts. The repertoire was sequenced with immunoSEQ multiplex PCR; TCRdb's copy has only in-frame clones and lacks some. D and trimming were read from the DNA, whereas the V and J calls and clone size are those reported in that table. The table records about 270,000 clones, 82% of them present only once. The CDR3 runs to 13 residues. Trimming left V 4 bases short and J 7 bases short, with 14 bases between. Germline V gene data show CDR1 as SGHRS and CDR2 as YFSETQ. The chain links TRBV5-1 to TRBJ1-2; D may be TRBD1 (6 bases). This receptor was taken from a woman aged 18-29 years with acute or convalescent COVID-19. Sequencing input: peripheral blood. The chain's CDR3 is CASSITGTGGYTF. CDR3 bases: TGCGCCAGCAGCATTACAGGGACGGGTGGCTACACCTTC.